This T cell receptor (beta chain) was recovered during a study of control samples from healthy donors and cancer patients. The protocol was immunoSEQ multiplex PCR, while the TCRdb copy is restricted to in-frame clones and leaves out a portion. The sample shows 100,000 to 150,000 clones, about nine tenths of them seen only once. Trimming left V 0 bases short and J 3 bases short, with 11 bases between. Germline CDR1 is MNHEY and CDR2 is SVGEGT. The CDR3 runs to 15 residues. The chain uses TRBV6-2 or TRBV6-3 and TRBJ1-1; D not resolved. The sequence was obtained from a man aged 35-49 years in good health. Source material: blood. The CDR3 loop reads CASSYSQGIYTEAFF. The CDR3, as DNA: TGTGCCAGCAGTTACTCGCAAGGTATTTACACTGAAGCTTTCTTT.